This T cell receptor (beta chain) derives from a study of blood T cell repertoires in COVID-19. Study-wide context: Italy, Spain and the United States were the sources of the convalescent and acute COVID-19 samples. The cDNA or gDNA used as material had been derived from T cells, B-cell-depleted T cells, or PBMCs.

As processed by the authors: Estimates of nucleated cell counts were drawn from the amplification of reference gene primers. Sequencing was performed with immunoSEQ multiplex PCR; in TCRdb, only in-frame clones are kept and a portion is missing. The DNA gave D and trimming, while V, J and clone size come from that table. This table holds 180,000 or so clones, more than 75% found once. The V gene's germline CDR1 is SGDLS and CDR2 YYNGEE. The CDR3 is 13 residues long. Germline trimming cut 3 bases from V and 5 bases from J; bases unmatched to any gene: 3. This clone was picked up a small number of times.

The chain recombines TRBV9 with TRBJ1-1; the match to TRBD1 covers 8 bases. This receptor was obtained from an elderly woman with acute or convalescent COVID-19. Sequencing input: peripheral blood. The CDR3 loop is CASSARTGTEAFF. Written as DNA, the CDR3 is TGTGCCAGCAGCGCCCGGACAGGGACTGAAGCTTTCTTT.